These 30 T cell receptor beta chains came from one sample sequenced in a study of identical twins. TCRdb re-called the 5' RACE reads through MiXCR, storing one row per CDR3 protein. The table includes approximately 690,000 distinct CDR3 sequences, around 6% detected once. The specimen sequenced was naive T cells sorted from blood. The receptor set was obtained from a man younger than 35 in good health.

In its sample, this clonotype was seen many times. The chain has TRBV4-2 and TRBJ2-1; the match to TRBD2 covers 16 bases. This CDR3 contains 20 residues. V lost 4 bases, J lost 0 bases, and 9 bases stayed unmatched. Germline V lookup: CDR1 LGHNA, CDR2 YNFKEQ. The CDR3 region has the DNA TGTGCCAGCAGCCGAACGGGACTAGCGGGAGGGCCCGACTCCTACAATGAGCAGTTCTTC. Protein sequence: CASSRTGLAGGPDSYNEQFF.

This clonotype was seen many times. This chain uses TRBV20-1 with TRBJ2-3, with 8 bases matching TRBD1. Looked up from germline, CDR1 is DFQATT and CDR2 is SNEGSKA (reference sequence). V trimming: 6 bases; J trimming: 1 base; junction bases outside the gene matches: 3. The CDR3 totals 13 residues. The CDR3 loop is CSANRGGTDTQYF. The CDR3 region has the DNA TGCAGTGCCAACAGGGGGGGCACAGATACGCAGTATTTT.

This clonotype has more than one count but fewer than ten. J is TRBJ1-5 and V is TRBV7-9; D gene unclear. CDR3 length equals 12 residues. The V gene lost 5 bases and the J gene lost 7 bases, with 9 bases spanning the gap. Looked up from germline, CDR1 is SEHNR and CDR2 is FQNEAQ (reference sequence). DNA of the CDR3: TGTGCCAGCAGCCCCTACGGACAGCCCCAGCATTTT. Translation: CASSPYGQPQHF.

Ten or more counts support this clonotype. As DNA, the CDR3 is TGCAGTGCTAGAGATCGACTAGCTCTCTTCGAGCAGTACTTC. This sequence encodes CSARDRLALFEQYF. J is TRBJ2-7 and V is TRBV20-1; TRBD2 matches at 7 bases. Germline CDR1 DFQATT, CDR2 SNEGSKA (reference sequence). V trimming: 0 bases; J trimming: 6 bases; junction bases outside the gene matches: 8. This CDR3 region has 14 residues.

The chain employs TRBV18 and TRBJ1-4, with D perhaps matching TRBD1 (5 bases). Germline loops: CDR1 KGHSH, CDR2 LQKENI. The CDR3 has 14 residues. Trimming pared 6 bases from V and 12 bases from J, leaving 20 bases between. The chain's CDR3 is CASSPRATPSELFF. CDR3 bases: TGTGCCAGCTCTCCCAGGGCTACCCCGTCGGAACTGTTTTTT.

In this sample, this clonotype turned up many times. The chain combines TRBV30 with TRBJ2-2, with a possible D match to TRBD2 (6 bases). This CDR3 comprises 14 residues. The V and J ends lost 5 bases and 6 bases respectively, with 16 bases between them. Germline-derived CDR1 and CDR2 are GTSNPN and SVGIG (reference sequence). The CDR3 region has the DNA TGTGCCTGGTCCCTGGAATCGGGAGCCGGGGAGCTGTTTTTT. Its protein product is CAWSLESGAGELFF.

The rearrangement uses TRBV5-1 and TRBJ1-2; D call uncertain. The CDR3 has 13 residues. The V end was cut by 0 bases, the J end by 4 bases, with 7 bases between. Germline V gives CDR1 SGHRS, CDR2 YFSETQ. The CDR3 nucleotides read TGCGCCAGCAGCTTGGATGGAACCTATGGCTACACCTTC. Its protein product is CASSLDGTYGYTF.

This clonotype was detected ten times or more. V gene TRBV5-1 combines with J gene TRBJ2-3; the D gene is possibly TRBD2 (5 bases). CDR1 is SGHRS and CDR2 is YFSETQ in the germline V gene. The V gene lost 0 bases and the J gene lost 4 bases, with 12 bases spanning the gap. The length of the CDR3 is 15 residues. CDR3 coding DNA: TGCGCCAGCAGCTTGGTAACCGGGAAAGCAGATACGCAGTATTTT. Its protein product is CASSLVTGKADTQYF.

This clonotype came up a few times. The chain is built from TRBV21-1 and TRBJ2-7; the table's D gene call, TRBD2, was not cross checked with the DNA. TRBV21-1 has pseudogene status. The CDR3 has 17 residues. For the CDR3, the DNA is TGTGCCAGCACCCTATGGGGTATTTTAGGGCTAAACTACGAGCAGTACGTC. It encodes CASTLWGILGLNYEQYV.

A few counts support this clonotype. V is TRBV10-2 and J is TRBJ2-1, with 9 bases fitting TRBD2. The germline V gene has CDR1 WSHSY and CDR2 SAAADI. This CDR3 spans 19 amino acids. The J segment lost 8 bases and the V segment lost 3 bases, leaving 20 bases of the junction unmatched. CDR3 region: CASSDLGGRASVTSHEQFF. The CDR3 DNA is TGCGCCAGCAGTGATCTTGGCGGGAGGGCCTCGGTAACTTCTCATGAGCAGTTCTTC.

This clonotype was observed a handful of times. This chain joins TRBV6-2 or TRBV6-3 and TRBJ2-4; 11 bases are shared with TRBD2. CDR1 MNHEY and CDR2 SVGEGT come from the germline V gene. This CDR3 region has 13 residues. The J segment lost 12 bases and the V segment lost 6 bases, leaving 7 bases of the junction unmatched. Here the CDR3 DNA reads TGTGCCAGCAGACTAGCGGGGGAGAGGTCTCAGTACTTC. Residues: CASRLAGERSQYF.

This clonotype occurred many times. The V gene is TRBV12-3 or TRBV12-4, the J gene TRBJ1-6; D is uncertain. The ends were cut back, 6 bases at V and 5 bases at J, with 5 bases in the middle. The CDR3 runs 12 residues. This chain's CDR3 is CASSQDNSPLHF. CDR3 sequence (DNA): TGTGCCAGCAGCCAAGATAATTCACCCCTCCACTTT.

This rearrangement joins TRBV30 to TRBJ1-4; tentatively, D is TRBD1 (5 bases). The CDR3 sequence is 14 residues long. V was cut by 2 bases and J by 7 bases, with 14 bases left in between. Looked up from germline, CDR1 is GTSNPN and CDR2 is SVGIG (reference sequence). The CDR3 here is CAWSLGRWSEKLFF. DNA of the CDR3: TGTGCCTGGAGTTTGGGACGGTGGAGTGAAAAACTGTTTTTT.

This clonotype showed up many times. This chain joins TRBV28 and TRBJ2-5, with 7 nucleotides matching TRBD2. CDR3 length: 16 amino acids. V lost 8 bases and J lost 4; bases outside the gene matches: 16. Germline assignment: CDR1 MDHEN and CDR2 SYDVKM. The CDR3 DNA follows: TGTGCCAGCGTGAGACTTGGCGGGAGCCGTGTAGAGACCCAGTACTTC. Translating gives CASVRLGGSRVETQYF.

This clonotype was seen repeatedly, ten times or more. The V and J genes are TRBV12-3 or TRBV12-4 and TRBJ2-5, with D possibly called TRBD1 or TRBD2 (6 bases each). Trimming removed 2 bases at V and 2 bases at J, with 12 bases between. The CDR3 spans 15 residues. The DNA of the CDR3 is TGTGCCAGCAGTTTATCCCGGGGGCGGCAAGAGACCCAGTACTTC. Its translation: CASSLSRGRQETQYF.

Only a few counts were recorded for this clonotype. The chain carries TRBV2 and TRBJ2-1; possible D gene TRBD2, 5 bases. The CDR3 sequence is 16 residues long. Trimming removed 8 bases from V and 2 bases from J, with 19 bases in between. The germline V gene encodes CDR1 SNHLY and CDR2 FYNNEI. Here the CDR3 reads CASSQRALAPYNEQFF. As DNA, the CDR3 is TGTGCCAGCTCCCAAAGGGCCCTAGCCCCCTACAATGAGCAGTTCTTC. The entire variable domain, with the rest obtained from reference TRBV2 and TRBJ2-1, is as follows: EPEVTQTPSHQVTQMGQEVILRCVPISNHLYFYWYRQILGQKVEFLVSFYNNEISEKSEIFDDQFSVERPDGSNFTLKIRSTKLEDSAMYFCASSQRALAPYNEQFFGPGTRLTVL.

The table lists this clonotype with many counts. The chain joins TRBV5-1 to TRBJ2-1, with D perhaps matching TRBD1 (6 bases). This CDR3 contains 14 residues. V dropped 0 bases and J dropped 5 bases, with 9 bases sitting between them. Germline V CDR1 and CDR2: SGHRS, YFSETQ. CDR3 amino acids: CASSLGSGDNEQFF. CDR3 DNA sequence: TGCGCCAGCAGCTTGGGGTCAGGGGACAATGAGCAGTTCTTC.

The V gene is TRBV6-2 or TRBV6-3, the J gene TRBJ2-7; possibly TRBD2 for D (5 bases). The CDR3 length is 16 residues. Germline CDR1 reads MNHEY; CDR2 reads SVGEGT. The ends were cut back, 0 bases at V and 2 bases at J, with 14 bases in the middle. CDR3: CASSYSSGKTPYEQYF. The CDR3 region has the DNA TGTGCCAGCAGTTACTCCAGCGGAAAAACACCCTACGAGCAGTACTTC.

This clonotype came up many times. The chain is built from TRBV5-1 and TRBJ1-1; D not certain. The V end was cut by 0 bases, the J end by 2 bases, with 11 bases between. There are 15 residues in the CDR3. Germline-derived CDR1 and CDR2 are SGHRS and YFSETQ. The CDR3 DNA reads as TGCGCCAGCAGCTTGGGACCGGACCTTAACACTGAAGCTTTCTTT. Residues: CASSLGPDLNTEAFF.

This clonotype has more than one count but fewer than ten. Because it lacks the conserved phenylalanine or tryptophan at the end, this CDR3 is likely a read error. The chain couples TRBV20-1 to TRBJ1-2; TRBD1 agrees at 7 bases. V lost 6 bases, J lost 4 bases, and 8 bases stayed unmatched. CDR3 length equals 13 residues. Germline V lookup: CDR1 DFQATT, CDR2 SNEGSKA (reference sequence). The CDR3 DNA reads as TGCAGTGCCCGGGACAGCGAGCTCTATGGCTACACCGTC. Encoded protein: CSARDSELYGYTV.

This clonotype was observed at least ten times. The rearrangement links TRBV5-6 to TRBJ2-7; the D gene is possibly TRBD2 (5 bases). V was shortened by 4 bases and J by 2 bases, with 10 bases between the two germline ends. This CDR3 has 13 residues. The germline V gene encodes CDR1 SGHDT and CDR2 YYEEEE. This CDR3 reads CASSTRGPYEQYV. DNA for the CDR3: TGTGCCAGCAGCACAAGAGGGCCCTACGAGCAGTACGTC.

The DNA for the CDR3 is TGTGCCACCAGTGTCCCGGACAACCGGGGGGCTACCGAGCAGTACGTC. Translation: CATSVPDNRGATEQYV. The chain combines TRBV24-1 with TRBJ2-7, with D perhaps matching TRBD2 (7 bases). CDR1 is KGHDR, CDR2 SFDVKD, per germline. Trimming took off 5 bases at V and 6 bases at J, with 22 bases between the two ends. CDR3 length: 16 residues.

This clonotype has ten or more counts. V and J are TRBV20-1 and TRBJ2-2; TRBD2 matches 8 bases. In germline, CDR1 is DFQATT, CDR2 SNEGSKA (reference sequence). The V gene end was trimmed by 1 base and the J gene end by 7 bases; junction bases not matched to a gene: 14. This CDR3 comprises 17 residues. The CDR3 DNA is TGCAGTGCTAGAGGGGAAGAGCGGGAGATTTTCGGCGGGGAGCTGTTTTTT. Translating gives CSARGEEREIFGGELFF.

The chain employs TRBV18 and TRBJ2-7; D tentatively reads TRBD1 or TRBD2 (6 bases each). The CDR3 sequence is 15 residues long. The V gene lost 0 bases and the J gene lost 2 bases, with 11 bases spanning the gap. Germline CDR1 KGHSH, CDR2 LQKENI. In nucleotides, the CDR3 is TGTGCCAGCTCACCACCGCAAGGGGGGACCTACGAGCAGTACTTC. Residues: CASSPPQGGTYEQYF. The whole variable domain, filled in from reference TRBV18 and TRBJ2-7, reads NAGVMQNPRHLVRRRGQEARLRCSPMKGHSHVYWYRQLPEEGLKFMVYLQKENIIDESGMPKERFSAEFPKEGPSILRIQQVVRGDSAAYFCASSPPQGGTYEQYFGPGTRLTVT.

This clonotype has just a few counts. CDR3 loop: CASSIGLGLVMDTQYF. For the CDR3, the DNA is TGTGCCAGTAGTATTGGATTAGGATTGGTCATGGATACGCAGTATTTT. The chain uses TRBV19 and TRBJ2-3; D remains ambiguous. Germline assignment: CDR1 LNHDA and CDR2 SQIVND (reference sequence). The V end was cut by 3 bases, the J end by 6 bases, with 19 bases between. This CDR3 contains 16 residues.

This clonotype was recorded many times. CDR3 residues: CASSLFHDQPQHF. The CDR3 bases are TGTGCCAGCAGTTTATTTCACGATCAGCCCCAGCATTTT. V and J are TRBV12-3 or TRBV12-4 and TRBJ1-5; D uncertain. This CDR3 contains 13 residues. V lost 2 bases and J 5 bases, leaving 7 bases between the germline ends.

At least ten counts were recorded for this clonotype. CDR3 DNA: TGTGCCAGCAGCGCCGACAGGTCCTACGAGCAGTACGTC. Translation gives CASSADRSYEQYV. The chain has TRBV11-2 and TRBJ2-7; maybe TRBD1 (6 bases). The germline CDR1 and CDR2 sequences are SGHAT and FQNNGV. The CDR3 extends over 13 amino acids. Trimming cost V 5 bases and J 1 base, with 9 bases left between them.

The V and J genes are TRBV5-1 and TRBJ2-1; D not resolved. The CDR3 has 15 residues. CDR1 is SGHRS, CDR2 YFSETQ, per germline. The V end lost 2 bases, the J end lost 0 bases, and 9 bases lay between the germline ends. CDR3 sequence: CASSLQTFSYNEQFF. CDR3 DNA: TGCGCCAGCAGCTTACAGACATTCTCCTACAATGAGCAGTTCTTC.

The sample holds a few counts of this clonotype. J is TRBJ2-7 and V is TRBV7-9; D gene unclear. The CDR3 runs to 14 residues. Looked up from germline, CDR1 is SEHNR and CDR2 is FQNEAQ (reference sequence). The germline V and J ends were trimmed by 4 bases and 3 bases, with 13 bases remaining between them. The CDR3 spells CASSSQGTLYEQYV. CDR3 nucleotides: TGTGCCAGCAGCTCCCAAGGTACACTCTACGAGCAGTACGTC.

The table lists this clonotype with many counts. This chain connects TRBV30 to TRBJ2-1; D is possibly TRBD2 (6 bases). The CDR3 spans 15 residues. V lost 1 base and J 7 bases, leaving 17 bases between the germline ends. Germline V gene data show CDR1 as GTSNPN and CDR2 as SVGIG (reference sequence). In DNA, the CDR3 is TGTGCCTGGAGTGGGGGGAGGCCTATCGGGAATGAGCAGTTCTTC. Amino acids: CAWSGGRPIGNEQFF.